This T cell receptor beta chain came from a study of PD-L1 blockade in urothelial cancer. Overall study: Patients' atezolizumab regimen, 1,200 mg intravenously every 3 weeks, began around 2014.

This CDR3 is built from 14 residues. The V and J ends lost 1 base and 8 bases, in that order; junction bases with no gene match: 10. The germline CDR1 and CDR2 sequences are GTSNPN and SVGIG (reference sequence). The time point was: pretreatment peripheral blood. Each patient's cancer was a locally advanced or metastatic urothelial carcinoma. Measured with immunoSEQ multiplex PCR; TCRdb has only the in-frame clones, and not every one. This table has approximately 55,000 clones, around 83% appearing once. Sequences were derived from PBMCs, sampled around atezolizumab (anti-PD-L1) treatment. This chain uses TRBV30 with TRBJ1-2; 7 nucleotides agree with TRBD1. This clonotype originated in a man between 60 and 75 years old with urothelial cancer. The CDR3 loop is CAWSGKGAVLGYTF. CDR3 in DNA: TGTGCCTGGAGTGGTAAGGGGGCTGTTTTAGGCTACACCTTC.